These 3 T cell receptor beta chains came from one sample sequenced in a study of tumor T cells in aggressive B-cell lymphoma. Only in-frame clones appear in the TCRdb table, and some are missing; sequencing was by immunoSEQ multiplex PCR. This sample carries about 2,100 clones, 90% of them seen once, and the ten largest clones take less than 3.5%. The sequenced material came from tumor tissue. The source is an adult with diffuse large B cell lymphoma.

In its sample, this clone was seen once. This sequence joins TRBV27 and TRBJ1-6; TRBD1 is a possible D gene (6 bases). The CDR3 is 14 residues long. Germline V gene lookup returns CDR1 MNHEY and CDR2 SMNVEV (reference sequence). Trimming removed 3 bases from V and 7 bases from J, with 10 bases in between. The CDR3 loop reads CASSFRGRNSPLHF. CDR3 nucleotide sequence: TGTGCCAGCAGTTTCAGGGGAAGGAATTCACCCCTCCACTTT.

The CDR3 here is CASSIDRGYEQYF. DNA for the CDR3: TGTGCCAGTAGTATAGACAGGGGCTACGAGCAGTACTTC. The chain has TRBV19 and TRBJ2-7; weak D call: TRBD1 (6 bases). Between the trimmed V and J ends, which lost 0 bases and 3 bases, there was a span of 6 bases. Germline CDR1 reads LNHDA; CDR2 reads SQIVND (reference sequence). The length of the CDR3 is 13 residues.

This clone was seen a handful of times. V is TRBV27 and J is TRBJ2-7, with TRBD1 identical over 8 bases. J gave up 4 bases and V 1 base, and 12 bases lay outside the gene matches. CDR3 length: 17 amino acids. CDR1 is MNHEY, CDR2 SMNVEV, per germline (reference sequence). In nucleotides, the CDR3 is TGTGCCAGCAGTTTATGGTATCCGACAGGGGATTTATACGAGCAGTACTTC. Translating it yields CASSLWYPTGDLYEQYF.